A single sample is the source of the 22 T cell receptor beta chains below, sequenced in a study of cytomegalovirus exposure and HLA in healthy donors. Here immunoSEQ multiplex PCR was the method, and the copy in TCRdb shows in-frame clones only, minus some. The sample yields more than 95,000 clones, 89% seen once. Material: PBMCs. The receptors were sampled from a woman aged 18-30 years in good health and CMV-seronegative.

This clone showed up just once. CDR3 sequence (DNA): TGTGCCACCAGCAGCAAACGGGACTCCCAATCCGAGCAGTACTTC. Translated, it gives CATSSKRDSQSEQYF. This chain links TRBV15 with TRBJ2-7; perhaps TRBD2 as D (6 bases). Deletions cut 3 bases from V and 6 bases from J, with 18 bases between. The CDR3 totals 15 residues. CDR1 and CDR2 from the germline V gene are LNHNV and YYDKDF (reference sequence).

The chain couples TRBV10-2 to TRBJ2-3, with D possibly matching TRBD2 (6 bases). Germline V gene data show CDR1 as WSHSY and CDR2 as SAAADI. The CDR3 runs 15 residues. V dropped 2 bases and J dropped 0 bases, with 9 bases sitting between them. The CDR3 loop is CASSERAGSTDTQYF. CDR3 nucleotides: TGCGCCAGCAGTGAGCGGGCGGGGAGCACAGATACGCAGTATTTT.

The rearrangement links TRBV7-8 to TRBJ1-1; no clear D gene. Germline loops: CDR1 SGHVS, CDR2 FQNEAQ. V was cut by 6 bases and J by 1 base, with 9 bases left in between. The CDR3 has 13 residues. CDR3 in DNA: TGTGCCAGCAGGGATAACAGGAACACTGAAGCTTTCTTT. Its protein is CASRDNRNTEAFF.

The V call is TRBV11-2, the J call TRBJ1-1; D unresolved. The ends were cut back, 5 bases at V and 1 base at J, with 14 bases in the middle. Germline V gives CDR1 SGHAT, CDR2 FQNNGV. The CDR3 runs to 15 residues. The CDR3 sequence is CASSQSGRGNTEAFF. For the CDR3, the DNA is TGTGCCAGCAGCCAAAGTGGGAGAGGGAACACTGAAGCTTTCTTT.

The chain joins TRBV28 to TRBJ1-2, with D unresolved. This CDR3 has 14 amino acids. Trimming left V 2 bases short and J 3 bases short, with 10 bases between. Looked up from germline, CDR1 is MDHEN and CDR2 is SYDVKM. The CDR3 sequence is CASSLEQRDYGYTF. CDR3 in DNA: TGTGCCAGCAGTTTAGAACAGCGGGACTATGGCTACACCTTC.

CDR3 sequence reads: CASSQPGQGNTEAFF. Here the CDR3 DNA reads TGTGCCAGCAGCCAACCAGGACAGGGGAACACTGAAGCTTTCTTT. The chain employs TRBV4-2 and TRBJ1-1; TRBD1 matches 8 bases. The junction had 3 bases not matched to a gene; V was cut back by 2 bases and J by 1 base. Germline V CDR1 and CDR2: LGHNA, YNFKEQ. This CDR3 comprises 15 residues.

This clone came up a few times. This chain connects TRBV7-9 to TRBJ1-4; TRBD1 aligns across 9 bases. Germline-derived CDR1 and CDR2 are SEHNR and FQNEAQ (reference sequence). Germline trimming cut 1 base from V and 13 bases from J; bases unmatched to any gene: 4. There are 13 residues in the CDR3. The CDR3: CASSLGETGGLFF. The DNA for the CDR3 is TGTGCCAGCAGCTTAGGAGAGACAGGGGGACTGTTTTTT.

Only one count was recorded for this clone. The chain uses TRBV11-3 and TRBJ1-1; D uncertain. The CDR3 runs to 16 residues. The germline V and J ends were trimmed by 5 bases and 0 bases, with 16 bases remaining between them. From germline, CDR1 is SGHNT and CDR2 YENEEA. The DNA for the CDR3 is TGTGCCAGCAGCCGGGAGGAACCAGCGTTGAACACTGAAGCTTTCTTT. Its protein product is CASSREEPALNTEAFF.

V gene TRBV10-2 combines with J gene TRBJ2-7, with 11 positions matching TRBD2. Trimming removed 0 bases from V and 3 bases from J; junction bases left unmatched: 4. The CDR3 is 16 residues long. CDR1 WSHSY and CDR2 SAAADI come from the germline V gene. CDR3: CASSESILAGGYEQYF. In DNA form, the CDR3 reads TGCGCCAGCAGTGAGTCGATCCTAGCGGGAGGCTACGAGCAGTACTTC.

CDR3 protein: CASSLGLAGVGDTQYF. The CDR3 region has the DNA TGTGCCAGCAGTTTGGGACTAGCGGGAGTAGGCGATACGCAGTATTTT. The genes are TRBV28 and TRBJ2-3; 14 bases align to TRBD2. The CDR3 contains 16 residues. Germline V gene lookup returns CDR1 MDHEN and CDR2 SYDVKM. J lost 6 bases, V lost 3 bases, and 5 bases had no gene match.

The rearrangement uses TRBV7-6 and TRBJ1-5; possibly TRBD1 for D (5 bases). Germline CDR1 and CDR2: SGHVS and FNYEAQ. The CDR3 is made up of 16 amino acids. V gave up 1 base and J gave up 2 bases, with 12 bases separating them. This CDR3 is CASSLEAGGGNQPQHF. The CDR3 nucleotides read TGTGCCAGCAGCTTAGAGGCGGGGGGTGGCAATCAGCCCCAGCATTTT.

This clone has only one observation. As DNA, the CDR3 is TGTGCCAGCAGCTTGGCGACAGCGAACACCGGGGAGCTGTTTTTT. This translates into CASSLATANTGELFF. The rearrangement joins TRBV5-4 to TRBJ2-2; D is possibly TRBD1 (5 bases). Germline V CDR1 and CDR2: SGHNT, YYREEE (reference sequence). V lost 0 bases and J 0 bases, leaving 6 bases between the germline ends. CDR3 length: 15 residues. Variable domain in full (rest from reference TRBV5-4 and TRBJ2-2): ETGVTQSPTHLIKTRGQQVTLRCSSQSGHNTVSWYQQALGQGPQFIFQYYREEENGRGNFPPRFSGLQFPNYSSELNVNALELDDSALYLCASSLATANTGELFFGEGSRLTVL.

In DNA form, the CDR3 reads TGTGCCTGGAGTACCTGGACAGCTGAAACCGGGGCCAACGTCCTGACTTTC. It encodes CAWSTWTAETGANVLTF. The V gene is TRBV30, the J gene TRBJ2-6; D may be TRBD1 (6 bases). CDR3 length equals 17 residues. CDR1 and CDR2 from the germline V gene are GTSNPN and SVGIG (reference sequence). With 2 bases removed from V and 4 bases from J, the gap between germline ends came to 18 bases.

The J gene is TRBJ2-1, the V gene TRBV28; tentative D call: TRBD2 (5 bases). CDR3 length: 17 amino acids. CDR1 and CDR2 (germline): MDHEN, SYDVKM. V lost 10 bases to trimming and J lost 0 bases, with 22 bases between them. The CDR3 region has the DNA TGTGCCAAAGATAGGTCGGGGAGCTACAGCTCCTACAATGAGCAGTTCTTC. Translation gives CAKDRSGSYSSYNEQFF. The entire variable domain, with the rest obtained from reference TRBV28 and TRBJ2-1, is as follows: DVKVTQSSRYLVKRTGEKVFLECVQDMDHENMFWYRQDPGLGLRLIYFSYDVKMKEKGDIPEGYSVSREKKERFSLILESASTNQTSMYLCAKDRSGSYSSYNEQFFGPGTRLTVL.

The V and J genes are TRBV23-1 and TRBJ1-4; no firm D call. TRBV23-1 is an ORF, with its function uncertain. Deletions cut 2 bases from V and 7 bases from J, with 11 bases between. The CDR3 loop spans 14 amino acids. The CDR3, as DNA: TGCGCCAGCAGTCAAGGGCAGGTGGCTGAAAAACTGTTTTTT. This translates into CASSQGQVAEKLFF.

The chain uses TRBV30 and TRBJ2-5, with 10 bases fitting TRBD2. Germline-derived CDR1 and CDR2 are GTSNPN and SVGIG (reference sequence). Trimming took 2 bases from V and 7 from J; bases not matched to a gene: 13. This CDR3 contains 16 residues. The CDR3: CAWSRGELAGPGTQYF. The CDR3 DNA is TGTGCCTGGAGTCGGGGGGAACTAGCGGGACCGGGGACCCAGTACTTC.

The chain joins TRBV4-1 to TRBJ2-3; 7 bases line up with TRBD2. CDR1 and CDR2 (germline): MGHRA, YSYEKL. After removal of 1 base from V and 2 bases from J, the junction contained 9 bases not matched to a gene. The CDR3 is made up of 17 amino acids. The CDR3 here is CASSQGSGRAITDTQYF. CDR3 nucleotides: TGCGCCAGCAGCCAAGGTTCGGGGAGGGCGATCACAGATACGCAGTATTTT.

The J gene is TRBJ2-1, the V gene TRBV6-1; 11 bases align to TRBD2. The CDR3 extends over 16 amino acids. Germline values: CDR1 MNHNS, CDR2 SASEGT. Trimming at V came to 4 bases and at J to 6 bases, leaving 8 bases not matched to a gene. The CDR3 region is CASSALTSGEGNEQFF. DNA of the CDR3: TGTGCCAGCAGTGCCCTGACTAGCGGGGAAGGCAATGAGCAGTTCTTC.

The chain employs TRBV30 and TRBJ2-3, with D maybe TRBD2 (6 bases). V gave up 0 bases and J gave up 5 bases, with 33 bases separating them. CDR3 length: 21 residues. Germline CDR1 is GTSNPN and CDR2 is SVGIG (reference sequence). Here the CDR3 DNA reads TGTGCCTGGAGTGTATCCCCTAAGTCTTCGCGTGGCGGCGGGGAGAGAGATACGCAGTATTTT. This encodes CAWSVSPKSSRGGGERDTQYF.

J is TRBJ1-1 and V is TRBV4-2; D is unresolved. This CDR3 has 13 amino acids. V was clipped by 3 bases and J by 4 bases, with 9 bases between them. The V gene's germline CDR1 is LGHNA and CDR2 YNFKEQ. CDR3 in DNA: TGTGCCAGCAGCCAGGAGGACGGCACTGAAGCTTTCTTT. Translation gives CASSQEDGTEAFF.

CDR3 region: CASSLGTGANQPQHF. The CDR3 DNA sequence: TGCGCCAGCAGTCTGGGAACAGGGGCGAATCAGCCCCAGCATTTT. V gene TRBV5-1 combines with J gene TRBJ1-5; 7 bases are a match to TRBD1. The CDR3 length is 15 residues. The germline CDR1 and CDR2 sequences are SGHRS and YFSETQ. V gave up 5 bases and J gave up 4 bases; unmatched junction bases: 9.

CDR3 loop: CSVEDPRDIPRAFF. The DNA for the CDR3 is TGCAGCGTTGAAGATCCCCGGGACATCCCCCGAGCTTTCTTT. The rearrangement links TRBV29-1 to TRBJ1-1; a weak D match, TRBD1 (6 bases). V shed 0 bases and J shed 10 bases, with 18 bases lying between them. The CDR3 spans 14 residues. Germline CDR1 SQVTM, CDR2 ANQGSEA.